Each of the 8 T cell receptor beta chains below was sequenced from the same sample in a study of glioma-infiltrating T cells after dendritic cell vaccination. Time point noted: after dendritic cell vaccination, including at tumor progression/relapse. Sequenced by immunoSEQ multiplex PCR; TCRdb stores in-frame clones only, minus some. The table includes some 110,000 clones, around 90% detected once. Sample: blood, taken after dendritic cell vaccination. The origin of the receptors is a human donor with glioblastoma.

This clone was seen a single time. This chain links TRBV30 with TRBJ1-1; 7 bases match TRBD1. Unmatched junction bases numbered 4, after V lost 5 bases and J lost 1 base. From germline, CDR1 is GTSNPN and CDR2 SVGIG (reference sequence). This CDR3 is built from 13 residues. CDR3 in DNA: TGTGCCTGGGGGACAGACTGGAACACTGAAGCTTTCTTT. It is translated as CAWGTDWNTEAFF.

The rearrangement uses TRBV28 and TRBJ1-1; D is uncertain. Germline-derived CDR1 and CDR2 are MDHEN and SYDVKM. The CDR3 sequence is 13 residues long. The V end was cut by 2 bases, the J end by 3 bases, with 7 bases between. The CDR3 region has the DNA TGTGCCAGCAGTTTAGGGAGATACACTGAAGCTTTCTTT. It codes for CASSLGRYTEAFF.

The chain uses TRBV6-1 and TRBJ2-2, with a tentative D call TRBD2 (6 bases). The CDR3 is 17 amino acids. Per the germline V gene, CDR1 is MNHNS and CDR2 is SASEGT. V was trimmed by 2 bases and J by 5 bases, leaving 18 bases between them. CDR3 bases: TGTGCCAGCAGTGAACGGACGGGAGCGATAGAAACCGGGGAGCTGTTTTTT. Translation: CASSERTGAIETGELFF.

The chain uses TRBV10-3 and TRBJ2-1; D is perhaps TRBD2 (8 bases). Trimming pared 6 bases from V and 10 bases from J, leaving 19 bases between. The germline V gene encodes CDR1 ENHRY and CDR2 SYGVKD. The CDR3 sequence is 14 residues long. This CDR3 reads CAIRGTAGGEEQFF. CDR3 DNA: TGTGCCATCAGGGGGACAGCCGGGGGGGAAGAGCAGTTCTTC.

The chain has TRBV10-3 and TRBJ2-7, with D maybe TRBD2 (5 bases). The CDR3 consists of 12 residues. With 1 base removed from V and 5 bases from J, the gap between germline ends came to 6 bases. The germline V gene has CDR1 ENHRY and CDR2 SYGVKD. CDR3 coding DNA: TGTGCCATCAGTGAGTTTAGCGACGAGCAGTACTTC. It codes for CAISEFSDEQYF.

This clone was detected a few times. The chain carries TRBV14 and TRBJ1-2, with 10 bases that match TRBD1. Losses at the gene ends were 4 bases for V and 2 bases for J; bases not matched to a gene: 1. This CDR3 has 14 amino acids. Germline CDR1 SGHDN, CDR2 FVKESK. The CDR3 here is CASSRTGGNYGYTF. In DNA, the CDR3 is TGTGCCAGCAGCCGGACAGGGGGAAACTATGGCTACACCTTC.

V gene TRBV19 combines with J gene TRBJ1-2; 9 bases match TRBD1. CDR3 length: 14 amino acids. The V segment lost 8 bases and the J segment 2 bases; nucleotides outside the gene matches: 6. The germline V gene has CDR1 LNHDA and CDR2 SQIVND (reference sequence). The CDR3 DNA is TGTGCCAGTTCCAGGACAGGGGCGAACTATGGCTACACCTTC. This codes for CASSRTGANYGYTF.

Only one count was recorded for this clone. This chain connects TRBV7-2 to TRBJ2-1; 10 positions agree with TRBD2. The J segment lost 13 bases and the V segment lost 5 bases, leaving 8 bases of the junction unmatched. The V gene's germline CDR1 is SGHTA and CDR2 FQGNSA. The CDR3 is 13 amino acids. The CDR3 loop reads CASSPAGGPGQFF. Here the CDR3 DNA reads TGTGCCAGCAGCCCAGCGGGGGGGCCTGGTCAGTTCTTC. Full variable domain (outside the CDR3, taken from reference TRBV7-2 and TRBJ2-1): GAGVSQSPSNKVTEKGKDVELRCDPISGHTALYWYRQSLGQGLEFLIYFQGNSAPDKSGLPSDRFSAERTGGSVSTLTIQRTQQEDSAVYLCASSPAGGPGQFFGPGTRLTVL.